This T cell receptor beta chain was recorded in a study of blood T cell repertoires in COVID-19. In the study overall: In each case, the material was cDNA or gDNA derived from T cells, B-cell-depleted T cells, or PBMCs.

Only in-frame clones appear in the TCRdb table, and some are missing; sequencing was by immunoSEQ multiplex PCR. This repertoire shows more than 150,000 clones, approximately 80% found once; its top ten account for approximately 15%. The J segment lost 2 bases and the V segment lost 4 bases, leaving 4 bases of the junction unmatched. The CDR3 is 15 residues long. CDR1 is SGDLS, CDR2 YYNGEE, per germline. Across about two dozen US areas, participants ranged in age from about 18 to 90 years. The V and J genes are TRBV9 and TRBJ2-3; TRBD1 aligns across 10 bases. This sequence originates from a woman aged 45-60 years who had recovered from COVID-19. The material sequenced was PBMCs or T cells enriched from blood (not recorded which). This CDR3 reads CASSRDRGNTDTQYF. In DNA form, the CDR3 reads TGTGCCAGCAGCCGGGACAGGGGCAACACAGATACGCAGTATTTT.